This TCR beta chain was found in a study of CXCR4 blockade with PD-1 therapy in pancreatic cancer. Repertoires were generated with immunoSEQ multiplex PCR, while TCRdb's copy carries only in-frame clones and drops some. This table has about 4,800 clones, 57% appearing once. The V gene lost 4 bases and the J gene lost 6 bases, with 13 bases spanning the gap. The CDR3 loop spans 14 amino acids. Germline V lookup: CDR1 SGHNT, CDR2 YENEEA. This clone was counted once. J is TRBJ2-1 and V is TRBV11-3; D might be TRBD1 or TRBD2, each matching 5 bases. The sequenced sample consisted of tumor tissue. The sequence came from a human donor with pancreatic ductal adenocarcinoma. The CDR3 nucleotides read TGTGCCAGCAGCTCAAGTACGGGGCCCAATGAGCAGTTCTTC. Translation gives CASSSSTGPNEQFF.